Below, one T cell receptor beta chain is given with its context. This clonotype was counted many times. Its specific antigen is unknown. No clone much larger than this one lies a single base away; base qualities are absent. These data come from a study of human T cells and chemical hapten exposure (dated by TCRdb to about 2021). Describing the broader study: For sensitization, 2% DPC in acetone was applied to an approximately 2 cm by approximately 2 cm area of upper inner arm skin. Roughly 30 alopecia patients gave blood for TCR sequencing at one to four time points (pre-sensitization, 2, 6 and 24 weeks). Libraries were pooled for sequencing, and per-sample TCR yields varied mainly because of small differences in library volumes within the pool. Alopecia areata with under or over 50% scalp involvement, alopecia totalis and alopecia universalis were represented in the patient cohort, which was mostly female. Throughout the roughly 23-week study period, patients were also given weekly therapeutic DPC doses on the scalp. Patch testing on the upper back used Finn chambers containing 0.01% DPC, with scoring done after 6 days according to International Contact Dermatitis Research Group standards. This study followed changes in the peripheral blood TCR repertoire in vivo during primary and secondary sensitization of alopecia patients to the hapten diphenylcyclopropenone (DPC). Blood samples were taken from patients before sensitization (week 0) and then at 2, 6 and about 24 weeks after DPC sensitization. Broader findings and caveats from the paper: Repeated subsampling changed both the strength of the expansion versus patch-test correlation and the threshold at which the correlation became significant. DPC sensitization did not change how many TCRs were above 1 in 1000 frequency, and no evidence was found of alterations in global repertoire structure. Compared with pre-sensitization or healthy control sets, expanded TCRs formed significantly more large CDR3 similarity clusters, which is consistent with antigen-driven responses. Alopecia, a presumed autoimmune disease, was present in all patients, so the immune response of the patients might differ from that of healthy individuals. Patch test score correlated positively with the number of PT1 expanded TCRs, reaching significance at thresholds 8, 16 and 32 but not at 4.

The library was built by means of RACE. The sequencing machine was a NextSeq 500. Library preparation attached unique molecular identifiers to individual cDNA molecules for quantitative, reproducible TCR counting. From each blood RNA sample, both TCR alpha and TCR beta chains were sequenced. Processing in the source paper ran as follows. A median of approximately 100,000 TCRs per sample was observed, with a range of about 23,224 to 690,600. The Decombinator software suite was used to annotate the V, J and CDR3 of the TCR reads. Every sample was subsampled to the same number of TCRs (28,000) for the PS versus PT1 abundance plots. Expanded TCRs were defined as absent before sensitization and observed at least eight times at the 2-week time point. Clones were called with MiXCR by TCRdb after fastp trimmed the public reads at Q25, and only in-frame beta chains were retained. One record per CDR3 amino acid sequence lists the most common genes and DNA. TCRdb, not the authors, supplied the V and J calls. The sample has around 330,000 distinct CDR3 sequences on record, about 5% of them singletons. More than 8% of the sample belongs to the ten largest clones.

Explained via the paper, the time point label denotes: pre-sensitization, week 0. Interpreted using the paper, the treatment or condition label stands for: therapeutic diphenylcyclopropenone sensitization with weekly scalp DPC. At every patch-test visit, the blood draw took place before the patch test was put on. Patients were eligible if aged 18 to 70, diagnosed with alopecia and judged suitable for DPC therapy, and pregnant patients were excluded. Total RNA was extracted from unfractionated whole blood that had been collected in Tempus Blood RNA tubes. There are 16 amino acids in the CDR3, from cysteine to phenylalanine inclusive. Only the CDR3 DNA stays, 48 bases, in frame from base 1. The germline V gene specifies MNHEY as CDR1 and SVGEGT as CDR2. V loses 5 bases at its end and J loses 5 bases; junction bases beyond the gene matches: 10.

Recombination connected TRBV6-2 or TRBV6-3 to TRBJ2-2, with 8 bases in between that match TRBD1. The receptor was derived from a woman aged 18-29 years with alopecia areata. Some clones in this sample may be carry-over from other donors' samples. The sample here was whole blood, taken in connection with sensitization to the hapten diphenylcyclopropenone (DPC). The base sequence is TGTGCCAGCAGTCCGAAGGGACAGGCTCTAACCGGGGAGCTGTTTTTT. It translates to CASSPKGQALTGELFF.